Sequencing of this T cell receptor beta chain was carried out in a study of T-cell reconstitution after alpha-beta-depleted transplantation in children listed by TCRdb under 2016. In terms of the full investigation: Using TCR repertoire profiling, the study quantitatively followed how T-cell immune reconstitution unfolded in children after TCRalphabeta/CD19-depleted allogeneic hematopoietic cell transplantation.

Library construction relied on PCR. Sequencing used an Illumina HiSeq 2500. TCR library preparation used molecular barcoding, with unique molecular identifiers applied to normalize quantification of the TCRbeta repertoire. Starting from the raw public reads, TCRdb applied fastp trimming at Q25, assembled clones with MiXCR and retained in-frame beta chains. Rows merge per CDR3 protein into single entries with the most common DNA and genes. This sample holds 450,000 to 550,000 distinct CDR3 sequences; about an eighth were observed only once. Together, the top ten hold 12% to 15% of the sample. Reading the label with the study, this specimen's treatment or condition is: allogeneic hematopoietic cell transplantation with graft depleted of TCRalphabeta T cells and CD19 B cells. The transplant recipients were children given TCRalphabeta/CD19-depleted allogeneic hematopoietic cell grafts. V was cut back by 2 bases and J by 4 bases, leaving a gap of 13 bases between them. In the germline V gene, CDR1 corresponds to SGHTA and CDR2 to FQGNSA. There are 15 amino acids in the CDR3, from cysteine to phenylalanine inclusive. Only CDR3 DNA is held: 45 bases, read in frame from base 1.

In its sample, this clonotype was seen a few times. Its recognized antigen is unknown. No qualities accompany the bases; no much larger clone lies one base away. What the work shows at the level of the full study, not this receptor alone: Apparently early alphabetaT-cell count recovery about two months after transplant reportedly relied on only several hundred rapidly expanded clones derived from non-depleted graft cells. Over the following months the frequencies of hyperexpanded clones went down, and after one year T-cell counts and TCRbeta diversity were mostly credited to newly produced T cells. In some patients, the high TCRbeta diversity seen at day 60 was put down to recipient T cells and intrathymic progenitors that had survived conditioning.

Recombination joined TRBV7-2 with TRBJ2-3, with the D gene not confidently named. The material was PBMCs, mostly from graft donor cells, obtained 180 days after TCRalphabeta/CD19-depleted stem cell transplant. The sequence came from a female patient aged 2 to 10 who had a stem cell transplant for aplastic anemia, so the T cells may come from the graft donor. CDR3 reads: CASSLRSLSADTQYF. The DNA is as follows: TGTGCCAGCAGCTTACGCAGCCTGAGTGCAGATACGCAGTATTTT.